Listed here is a single T cell receptor beta chain. There are a few counts of this clone. Its antigen specificity is not known. Base qualities were left out, and no much larger clone turns up one base away. The collaborating institutions used their own protocols to collect whole blood in K2EDTA tubes. Collaborator samples were shipped for TCRbeta analysis as frozen whole blood, isolated PBMCs, or DNA extracted from either sample type. The immunoSEQ Assay, a bias-controlled multiplex PCR, was used to amplify TCRbeta CDR3 regions from genomic DNA. In the authors' own workflow: Nucleated cell counts per sample were estimated from amplification of reference gene primers within the assay. Sequence reads were collapsed and filtered to measure the absolute abundance of every unique TCRbeta CDR3 rearrangement. For each sample, productive Simpson clonality was calculated by taking the square root of Simpson's diversity index across productive rearrangements. Drawn from immuneACCESS, this table holds only the in-frame rearrangements with V and J called that TCRdb kept. Clones are partly lost; checked studies trace under half to an unresolved V gene and leave the rest unexplained. V and J calls and clone size are those listed in that table; D and trimming were worked out from the DNA. The sample table contains around 300,000 clones; only one count was recorded for approximately 88% of them. Of the sample, roughly 2.2% is held by the ten largest clones.

The data were obtained in a study of blood T cell repertoires in COVID-19 (dated by TCRdb to 2018 to 2021). Regarding the complete study: Samples covering the acute and convalescent phases of COVID-19 were provided by collaborators in the United States, Italy and Spain. Samples were obtained from the ongoing ImmuneRACE study (first 160 participants) and from about 1,300 subjects provided by 6 global collaborators. A de-identified subject ID, COVID-19 status, age in years and sex were almost always included in the sample metadata. Deeply sampled blood TCRbeta repertoires from subjects exposed to, actively infected with, or recovered from COVID-19 were included in the dataset. Where HLA class I and class II types were available, the types were taken from metadata supplied by the sample provider, not from assay-based typing. The material from the prospective study consisted of cDNA or gDNA derived from T cells, B-cell-depleted T cells, or PBMCs. A freely available public database, intended as a resource for researchers studying the immune response to SARS-CoV-2, is where the repertoires were released. Here is what the overall study found, with its caveats: The amount of clinical and demographic metadata varied by source and participant and was provided uncurated.

V is pared back by 5 bases and J by 0 bases, with 7 bases lying between the germline termini. CDR1 and CDR2 were assigned from the germline V gene as MNHEY and SVGAGI. The CDR3 contains 13 residues, cysteine and phenylalanine counted. Solely the CDR3 DNA is kept, with 39 bases framed from the first base. The chain couples TRBV6-5 to TRBJ1-1; no confident D gene assignment can be made. The clonotype originates from a man aged 45 to 65 with acute or convalescent COVID-19. The sample was peripheral blood. The DNA reads as follows: TGTGCCAGCAGTCTCGACATGAACACTGAAGCTTTCTTT. It is translated as CASSLDMNTEAFF.